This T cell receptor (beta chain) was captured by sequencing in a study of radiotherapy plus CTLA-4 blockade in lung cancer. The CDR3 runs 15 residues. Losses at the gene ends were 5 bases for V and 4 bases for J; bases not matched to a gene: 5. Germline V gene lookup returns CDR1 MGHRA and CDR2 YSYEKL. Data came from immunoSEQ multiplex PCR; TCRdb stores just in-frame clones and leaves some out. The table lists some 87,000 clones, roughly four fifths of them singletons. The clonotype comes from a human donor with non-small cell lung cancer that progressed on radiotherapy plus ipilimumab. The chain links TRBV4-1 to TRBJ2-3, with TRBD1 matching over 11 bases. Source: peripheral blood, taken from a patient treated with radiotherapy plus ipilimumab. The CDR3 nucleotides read TGCGCCAGCAGCTCTCCGGGACAGGGGGCAGATACGCAGTATTTT. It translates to CASSSPGQGADTQYF.